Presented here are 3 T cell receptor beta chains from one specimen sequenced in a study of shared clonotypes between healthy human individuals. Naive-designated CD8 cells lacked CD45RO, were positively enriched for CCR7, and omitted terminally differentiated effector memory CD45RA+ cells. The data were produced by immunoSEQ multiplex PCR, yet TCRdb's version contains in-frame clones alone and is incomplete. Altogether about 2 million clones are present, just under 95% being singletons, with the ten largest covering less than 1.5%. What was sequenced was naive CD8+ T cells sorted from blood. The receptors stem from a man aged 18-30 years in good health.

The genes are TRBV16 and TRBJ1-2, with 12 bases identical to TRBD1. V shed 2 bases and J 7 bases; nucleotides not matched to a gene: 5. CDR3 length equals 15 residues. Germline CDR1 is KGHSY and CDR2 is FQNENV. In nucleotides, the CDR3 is TGTGCCAGCAGCCAAGGGACAGGGGGCGTGAGTGGCTACACCTTC. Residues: CASSQGTGGVSGYTF.

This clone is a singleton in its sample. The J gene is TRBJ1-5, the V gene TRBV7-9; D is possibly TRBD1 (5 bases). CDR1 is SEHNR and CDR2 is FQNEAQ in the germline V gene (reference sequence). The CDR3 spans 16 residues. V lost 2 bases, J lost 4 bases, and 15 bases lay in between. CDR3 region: CASSLTGTEPNQPQHF. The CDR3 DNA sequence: TGTGCCAGCAGCTTAACCGGGACGGAGCCGAATCAGCCCCAGCATTTT.

The CDR3 nucleotides read TGCGCCAGCAGCCAACAACGGACTAGTGGCAATGAGCAGTTCTTC. This gives the protein CASSQQRTSGNEQFF. V usage is TRBV4-1 and J usage is TRBJ2-1; 7 bases are shared with TRBD2. Germline V gives CDR1 MGHRA, CDR2 YSYEKL. V lost 2 bases to trimming and J lost 6 bases; unmatched junction nucleotides: 7. The length of the CDR3 is 15 residues.